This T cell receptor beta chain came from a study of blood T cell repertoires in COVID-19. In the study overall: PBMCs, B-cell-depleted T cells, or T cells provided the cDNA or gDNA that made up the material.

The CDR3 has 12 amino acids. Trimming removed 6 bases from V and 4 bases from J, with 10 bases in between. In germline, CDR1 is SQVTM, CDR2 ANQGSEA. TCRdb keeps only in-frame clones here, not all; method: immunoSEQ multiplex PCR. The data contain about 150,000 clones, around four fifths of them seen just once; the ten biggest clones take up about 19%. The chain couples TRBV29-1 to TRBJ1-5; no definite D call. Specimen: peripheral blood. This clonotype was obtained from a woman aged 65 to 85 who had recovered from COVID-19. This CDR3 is CSVVIGNQPQHF. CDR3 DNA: TGCAGCGTCGTAATCGGGAATCAGCCCCAGCATTTT.